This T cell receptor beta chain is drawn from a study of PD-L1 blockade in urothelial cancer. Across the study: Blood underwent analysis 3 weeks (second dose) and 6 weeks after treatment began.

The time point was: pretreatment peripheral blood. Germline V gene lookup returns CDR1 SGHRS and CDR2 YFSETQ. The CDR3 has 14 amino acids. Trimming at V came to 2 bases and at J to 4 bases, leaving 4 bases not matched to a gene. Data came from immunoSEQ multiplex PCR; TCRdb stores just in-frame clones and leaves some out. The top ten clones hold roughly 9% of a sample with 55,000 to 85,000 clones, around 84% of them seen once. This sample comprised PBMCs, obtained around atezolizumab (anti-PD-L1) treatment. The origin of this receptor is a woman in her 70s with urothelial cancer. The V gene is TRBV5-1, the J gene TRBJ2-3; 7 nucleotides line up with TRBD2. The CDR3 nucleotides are TGCGCCAGCAGCTTCAGGGAGGGGTCAGATACGCAGTATTTT. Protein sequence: CASSFREGSDTQYF.